Shown below are 14 T cell receptor beta chains from a single sample sequenced in a study of graft-versus-host responses after intestinal transplantation (dated by TCRdb to the early 2020s). The library was built by means of the immunoSEQ multiplex PCR assay. In TCRdb, the immuneACCESS table is reduced to in-frame sequences with V and J assigned. These tables do not hold every clone; where another copy was compared, an unresolved V gene accounts for under half, and the others remain unexplained. The sample has approximately 10,000 clones on record, 75% to 90% of them singletons. The ten biggest clones cover around 5.2% of the sample. To isolate intraepithelial and lamina propria lymphocytes from graft specimens, dithiothreitol, EDTA incubations and collagenase D digestion were used. This material consisted of ileum tissue, taken around 700 days after intestinal transplantation. The receptors here all came from a human patient who received an intestinal transplant, so some T cells may come from the graft donor.

J is TRBJ2-3 and V is TRBV5-5; 11 bases align to TRBD2. Germline trimming cut 6 bases from V and 1 base from J; bases unmatched to any gene: 13. This CDR3 contains 18 residues. Germline CDR1 is SGHKS and CDR2 is YYEKEE (reference sequence). In DNA, the CDR3 is TGTGCCAGCACCTACAAACTACTAGCGGGGGCTGGCACAGATACGCAGTATTTT. Its translation is CASTYKLLAGAGTDTQYF.

This rearrangement joins TRBV6-1 to TRBJ1-2, with 9 nucleotides matching TRBD1. J gave up 4 bases and V 0 bases, and 3 bases lay outside the gene matches. Germline values: CDR1 MNHNS, CDR2 SASEGT. The CDR3 runs to 15 residues. CDR3 sequence reads: CASSEARDRVYGYTF. Here the CDR3 DNA reads TGTGCCAGCAGTGAAGCGCGGGACAGGGTCTATGGCTACACCTTC.

This clone was recorded a few times. The V call is TRBV29-1, the J call TRBJ2-7, with D possibly matching TRBD2 (7 bases). The germline V gene encodes CDR1 SQVTM and CDR2 ANQGSEA. The V end was cut by 7 bases, the J end by 5 bases, with 12 bases between. CDR3 size: 11 residues. CDR3 in DNA: TGCAGCGGGGGGGGCCTTCACGAGCAGTACTTC. Encoded protein: CSGGGLHEQYF.

The rearrangement joins TRBV5-1 to TRBJ2-5; TRBD1 matches at 7 bases. V dropped 0 bases and J dropped 7; count of bases not matched to a gene: 6. Germline V gene data show CDR1 as SGHRS and CDR2 as YFSETQ. The length of the CDR3 is 14 residues. In DNA form, the CDR3 reads TGCGCCAGCAGCTTGGAGACAGGGATTGGGACCCAGTACTTC. It translates to CASSLETGIGTQYF.

The chain has TRBV7-3 and TRBJ2-6; 7 nucleotides agree with TRBD1. The CDR3 has 17 residues. Losses at the gene ends were 2 bases for V and 2 bases for J; bases not matched to a gene: 6. Germline V gene data show CDR1 as SGHTA and CDR2 as FQGTGA. The CDR3 DNA reads as TGTGCCAGCAGCTTACTCCCTACAGGGGCTGGGGCCAACGTCCTGACTTTC. Encoded protein: CASSLLPTGAGANVLTF. Full variable domain (rest looked up from reference TRBV7-3 and TRBJ2-6): GAGVSQTPSNKVTEKGKYVELRCDPISGHTALYWYRQSLGQGPEFLIYFQGTGAADDSGLPNDRFFAVRPEGSVSTLKIQRTERGDSAVYLCASSLLPTGAGANVLTFGAGSRLTVL.

The chain is built from TRBV30 and TRBJ1-1, with D unclear. V was pared by 0 bases and J by 8 bases, with 16 bases between. The CDR3 sequence is 14 residues long. Germline-derived CDR1 and CDR2 are GTSNPN and SVGIG (reference sequence). The CDR3 reads CAWSVYPRSLEAFF. The CDR3 nucleotides are TGTGCCTGGAGTGTATATCCACGGTCACTCGAAGCTTTCTTT.

DNA of the CDR3: TGTGCCATCAGTGAGTCCGGGGGGCCTGGGGCCAACGTCCTGACTTTC. It yields the protein CAISESGGPGANVLTF. The chain links TRBV10-3 to TRBJ2-6, with D possibly matching TRBD2 (7 bases). Germline V gives CDR1 ENHRY, CDR2 SYGVKD. There are 16 residues in the CDR3. With 0 bases removed from V and 2 bases from J, the gap between germline ends came to 8 bases.

This chain uses TRBV5-5 with TRBJ2-5; D gene uncertain. Between the trimmed V and J ends, which lost 4 bases and 7 bases, there was a span of 14 bases. This CDR3 spans 13 amino acids. Germline V gene sequence: CDR1 SGHKS, CDR2 YYEKEE (reference sequence). CDR3 sequence: CASSMSGIRTQYF. DNA for the CDR3: TGTGCCAGCAGCATGTCGGGCATTCGGACCCAGTACTTC.

V is TRBV30 and J is TRBJ2-1; D is uncertain. V dropped 1 base and J dropped 7 bases, with 5 bases sitting between them. This CDR3 is 11 amino acids long. The germline gives CDR1 GTSNPN, CDR2 SVGIG (reference sequence). The CDR3 sequence: CAWSGLNEQFF. The CDR3 nucleotides are TGTGCCTGGAGTGGGCTGAATGAGCAGTTCTTC.

Written as DNA, the CDR3 is TGTGCCAGCAGCTTAGGGGGACCTGGCGACGAGCAGTACTTC. Protein sequence: CASSLGGPGDEQYF. The chain carries TRBV7-6 and TRBJ2-7; the D call may be TRBD1 or TRBD2 (5 bases each). Germline CDR1 reads SGHVS; CDR2 reads FNYEAQ. The CDR3 has 14 amino acids. V lost 1 base and J lost 5, with 12 bases in between.

The gene calls are TRBV10-3 and TRBJ2-5, with 8 bases matching TRBD1. V gave up 4 bases and J gave up 3 bases; unmatched junction bases: 4. The CDR3 covers 14 residues. Germline CDR1 and CDR2: ENHRY and SYGVKD. CDR3 bases: TGTGCCATCAGTGCGGCAGGGGGCGAAGAGACCCAGTACTTC. As protein: CAISAAGGEETQYF.

The rearrangement links TRBV6-5 to TRBJ2-2; TRBD2 is a possible D gene (6 bases). Germline CDR1 and CDR2: MNHEY and SVGAGI. Trimming pared 10 bases from V and 1 base from J, leaving 13 bases between. The CDR3 runs 14 residues. Here the CDR3 DNA reads TGTGCCACCTCCCCCGGGGGGAACACCGGGGAGCTGTTTTTT. Its translation is CATSPGGNTGELFF.

This sequence joins TRBV7-2 and TRBJ2-7, with 7 bases aligning to TRBD1. Germline V gene lookup returns CDR1 SGHTA and CDR2 FQGNSA. V was clipped by 3 bases and J by 6 bases; unmatched bases: 11. The CDR3 spans 15 residues. CDR3 sequence: CASSFYRGIGLEQYF. As DNA, the CDR3 is TGTGCCAGCAGCTTCTACAGGGGAATCGGGCTCGAGCAGTACTTC.

The rearrangement uses TRBV10-3 and TRBJ2-3; 8 bases align to TRBD2. Unmatched junction bases numbered 2, after V lost 2 bases and J lost 1 base. This CDR3 comprises 15 residues. Germline CDR1 reads ENHRY; CDR2 reads SYGVKD. The CDR3 DNA sequence: TGTGCCATCAGTGAGGGAGCGGGGGGCACAGATACGCAGTATTTT. Encoded protein: CAISEGAGGTDTQYF.